These T cell receptor beta chains were read from a single sample in a study of T cells in localized non-small cell lung cancer. Sequenced by immunoSEQ multiplex PCR; TCRdb stores in-frame clones only, minus some. The repertoire holds approximately 89,000 clones, with around 80% as singletons. Material: PBMCs, obtained before any cancer treatment. These receptors originate from a man between 40 and 69 years old with stage II squamous cell lung carcinoma. Each CDR3 is given with its conserved first and last residue. D genes are given only for firm matches. The size entry is marked missing in some rows and otherwise reads once, few, many or a size class.

clone size: -
J gene: TRBJ2-3
D gene: -
V gene: TRBV5-6
CDR3 DNA: TGTGCCAGCAGCTTGGAACACCGGGGAGATACGCAGTATTTT
CDR3 protein: CASSLEHRGDTQYF

clone size: -
J gene: TRBJ1-5
D gene: -
V gene: TRBV6-5
CDR3 DNA: TGTGCCAGCAGGGGCTTTGGGCCCCAGCATTTT
CDR3 protein: CASRGFGPQHF

clone size: -
J gene: TRBJ2-1
D gene: -
V gene: TRBV9
CDR3 DNA: TGTGCCAGCAGCCGTAGTGGTGGGAGCGGCAATGAGCAGTTCTTC
CDR3 protein: CASSRSGGSGNEQFF

clone size: -
J gene: TRBJ2-1
D gene: TRBD2
V gene: TRBV19
CDR3 DNA: TGTGCCAGTAGTACCCTCACCGGGACTAGGGGTTCCGGTGAGCAGTTCTTC
CDR3 protein: CASSTLTGTRGSGEQFF

clone size: -
J gene: TRBJ2-6
D gene: -
V gene: TRBV4-2
CDR3 DNA: TGTGCCAGTTCACCGGGACTGTACTCTGGGGCCAACGTCCTGACTTTC
CDR3 protein: CASSPGLYSGANVLTF

clone size: -
J gene: TRBJ1-1
D gene: TRBD1
V gene: TRBV7-2
CDR3 DNA: TGTGCCAGCACACCGGGACAGTTTTTTGAAGCTTTCTTT
CDR3 protein: CASTPGQFFEAFF

clone size: -
J gene: TRBJ2-1
D gene: -
V gene: TRBV5-1
CDR3 DNA: TGCGCCAGCAGCTTACTATACTACAATGAGCAGTTCTTC
CDR3 protein: CASSLLYYNEQFF

clone size: -
J gene: TRBJ1-2
D gene: -
V gene: TRBV18
CDR3 DNA: TGTGCCAGCTCACCCCCGGCAGGCCGATTGGATGGCTACACCTTC
CDR3 protein: CASSPPAGRLDGYTF

clone size: -
J gene: TRBJ2-7
D gene: -
V gene: TRBV28
CDR3 DNA: TGTGCCAGCAGTTTATTTGCGGGGAGCTCCTACGAGCAGTACTTC
CDR3 protein: CASSLFAGSSYEQYF

clone size: -
J gene: TRBJ1-6
D gene: -
V gene: TRBV28
CDR3 DNA: TGTGCCAGTCGGGAGAGTAATTCACCCCTCCACTTT
CDR3 protein: CASRESNSPLHF

clone size: -
J gene: TRBJ2-7
D gene: TRBD1
V gene: TRBV28
CDR3 DNA: TGTGCCAGCAGTGAGACCGGACAGGGTAGATCCTACGAGCAGTACTTC
CDR3 protein: CASSETGQGRSYEQYF

clone size: -
J gene: TRBJ2-5
D gene: TRBD2
V gene: TRBV18
CDR3 DNA: TGTGCCAGCTCATCCGAGACTAGCGGGAGTGGGACCCAGTACTTC
CDR3 protein: CASSSETSGSGTQYF

clone size: -
J gene: TRBJ2-2
D gene: TRBD2
V gene: TRBV28
CDR3 DNA: TGTGCCAGCAGTCGTCCCAACGGCGGGAGGGACACCGGGGAGCTGTTTTTT
CDR3 protein: CASSRPNGGRDTGELFF

clone size: -
J gene: TRBJ1-6
D gene: -
V gene: TRBV9
CDR3 DNA: TGTGCCAGCAGCGTAGCATCGCAGGGGAATTCACCCCTCCACTTT
CDR3 protein: CASSVASQGNSPLHF

clone size: -
J gene: TRBJ2-5
D gene: -
V gene: TRBV5-1
CDR3 DNA: TGCGCCAGCAGCTTGTCGGGTTGGGAGACCCAGTACTTC
CDR3 protein: CASSLSGWETQYF

clone size: -
J gene: TRBJ1-1
D gene: -
V gene: TRBV4-2
CDR3 DNA: TGTGCCAGCAGCCAAGGGACTTCCCTAAACACTGAAGCTTTCTTT
CDR3 protein: CASSQGTSLNTEAFF

clone size: -
J gene: TRBJ2-7
D gene: -
V gene: TRBV5-1
CDR3 DNA: TGCGCCAGCAGCTTGGAGGCTCAGGGCCCCTACGAGCAGTACTTC
CDR3 protein: CASSLEAQGPYEQYF

clone size: -
J gene: TRBJ2-7
D gene: -
V gene: TRBV11-3
CDR3 DNA: TGTGCCAGCAGCTTAGTTCCGTCTGGCGAGCAGTACTTC
CDR3 protein: CASSLVPSGEQYF

clone size: -
J gene: TRBJ2-7
D gene: -
V gene: TRBV7-9
CDR3 DNA: TGTGCCAGCAGCTTAGTGAAGGGGGGCCGATCTAACAGATGGCAGTACTTC
CDR3 protein: CASSLVKGGRSNRWQYF

clone size: -
J gene: TRBJ1-4
D gene: TRBD1
V gene: TRBV5-1
CDR3 DNA: TGCGCCAGCAGCTTAAGTGGGACAGGAGATGAAAAACTGTTTTTT
CDR3 protein: CASSLSGTGDEKLFF

clone size: -
J gene: TRBJ2-1
D gene: -
V gene: TRBV28
CDR3 DNA: TGTGCCAGCACCGTCGCAGGGAGTAGCTCCTACAATGAGCAGTTCTTC
CDR3 protein: CASTVAGSSSYNEQFF

clone size: -
J gene: TRBJ1-4
D gene: -
V gene: TRBV28
CDR3 DNA: TGTGCCAGCAGTTTAAACCCAGGAGGTGAAAAACTGTTTTTT
CDR3 protein: CASSLNPGGEKLFF

clone size: -
J gene: TRBJ2-7
D gene: TRBD2
V gene: TRBV11-2
CDR3 DNA: TGTGCCAGCAGCTCGCCGACTAGCGGGAAGTACGAGCAGTACTTC
CDR3 protein: CASSSPTSGKYEQYF

clone size: -
J gene: TRBJ1-5
D gene: TRBD1
V gene: TRBV27
CDR3 DNA: TGTGCCAGCAGTTTTCTAGGGGGCGGACAGCCCCAGCATTTT
CDR3 protein: CASSFLGGGQPQHF

clone size: -
J gene: TRBJ2-5
D gene: TRBD2
V gene: TRBV2
CDR3 DNA: TGTGCCAGCAGGGACCGACTAGCGGGGGGGCAAGAGACCCAGTACTTC
CDR3 protein: CASRDRLAGGQETQYF

clone size: few
J gene: TRBJ1-1
D gene: -
V gene: TRBV4-1
CDR3 DNA: TGCGCCAGCAGCCAACACAGGATGATACGGAACACTGAAGCTTTCTTT
CDR3 protein: CASSQHRMIRNTEAFF

clone size: -
J gene: TRBJ2-7
D gene: TRBD2
V gene: TRBV18
CDR3 DNA: TGTGCCAGCTCAAGGAGGGGTAGCGGGGTCCAAAGGGAGCAGTACTTC
CDR3 protein: CASSRRGSGVQREQYF

clone size: -
J gene: TRBJ1-5
D gene: -
V gene: TRBV5-6
CDR3 DNA: TGTGCCAGCAGCTTGAAAGGGAGCAATCAGCCCCAGCATTTT
CDR3 protein: CASSLKGSNQPQHF

clone size: -
J gene: TRBJ1-4
D gene: -
V gene: TRBV5-1
CDR3 DNA: TGCGCCAGCAGCTACGGCGGTGCTAATGAAAAACTGTTTTTT
CDR3 protein: CASSYGGANEKLFF

clone size: once
J gene: TRBJ1-2
D gene: -
V gene: TRBV6-5
CDR3 DNA: TGTGCCAGCAGTGACGGGACTTCCCATGGCTACACCTTC
CDR3 protein: CASSDGTSHGYTF

clone size: -
J gene: TRBJ2-1
D gene: TRBD1
V gene: TRBV7-3
CDR3 DNA: TGTGCCAGCAGACAAGGGGGCCCCAACAATGAGCAGTTCTTC
CDR3 protein: CASRQGGPNNEQFF

clone size: once
J gene: TRBJ2-7
D gene: TRBD1
V gene: TRBV18
CDR3 DNA: TGTGCCAGCTCTCCACGACAGGGGGCTGGAGAGCAGTACTTC
CDR3 protein: CASSPRQGAGEQYF

clone size: -
J gene: TRBJ1-2
D gene: TRBD1
V gene: TRBV15
CDR3 DNA: TGTGCCACCAGCGGAATGGGACAGGCCAACTATGGCTACACCTTC
CDR3 protein: CATSGMGQANYGYTF

clone size: -
J gene: TRBJ2-1
D gene: TRBD2
V gene: TRBV7-2
CDR3 DNA: TGTGCCAGCAGCCCGGGACTAGCGGGGCGCAATGAGCAGTTCTTC
CDR3 protein: CASSPGLAGRNEQFF

clone size: -
J gene: TRBJ2-1
D gene: -
V gene: TRBV7-2
CDR3 DNA: TGTGCCAGCGGGAACGGGCCCTACAATGAGCAGTTCTTC
CDR3 protein: CASGNGPYNEQFF

clone size: -
J gene: TRBJ1-2
D gene: -
V gene: TRBV2
CDR3 DNA: TGTGCCAGCAGTGGGGTTATACCCTATGGCTACACCTTC
CDR3 protein: CASSGVIPYGYTF

clone size: -
J gene: TRBJ2-1
D gene: TRBD2
V gene: TRBV2
CDR3 DNA: TGTGCCACTCGTTCCCAGACTAGCGGATACAATGAGCAGTTCTTC
CDR3 protein: CATRSQTSGYNEQFF

clone size: -
J gene: TRBJ2-5
D gene: TRBD2
V gene: TRBV2
CDR3 DNA: TGTGCCAGAAGGACAGCGGGAGAAGAGACCCAGTACTTC
CDR3 protein: CARRTAGEETQYF

clone size: -
J gene: TRBJ1-6
D gene: -
V gene: TRBV27
CDR3 DNA: TGTGCCAGCAGCCCGAAGGTCGGGGGGCTCTTGAATTCACCCCTCCACTTT
CDR3 protein: CASSPKVGGLLNSPLHF

clone size: -
J gene: TRBJ2-1
D gene: TRBD2
V gene: TRBV28
CDR3 DNA: TGTGCCAGCAGTCCTTTAGCGGGAGCGGGGAATGAGCAGTTCTTC
CDR3 protein: CASSPLAGAGNEQFF

clone size: -
J gene: TRBJ2-7
D gene: -
V gene: TRBV9
CDR3 DNA: TGTGCCAGCAGCCCGATTCCGCTTCCGGGCGAGCAGTACTTC
CDR3 protein: CASSPIPLPGEQYF

clone size: -
J gene: TRBJ2-7
D gene: -
V gene: TRBV10-2
CDR3 DNA: TGCGCCAGCAGTGAGTTGTCGTACGAGCAGTACTTC
CDR3 protein: CASSELSYEQYF

clone size: -
J gene: TRBJ2-3
D gene: TRBD1
V gene: TRBV5-1
CDR3 DNA: TGCGCCAGCAGCACGACAGGGTTGAGAGATACGCAGTATTTT
CDR3 protein: CASSTTGLRDTQYF

clone size: -
J gene: TRBJ2-3
D gene: -
V gene: TRBV5-6
CDR3 DNA: TGTGCCAGCAGCTTGTTTGTCTCGGCTACGCAGTATTTT
CDR3 protein: CASSLFVSATQYF

clone size: -
J gene: TRBJ2-3
D gene: -
V gene: TRBV29-1
CDR3 DNA: TGCAGCGTTGGCCGATCACTTACAGATACGCAGTATTTT
CDR3 protein: CSVGRSLTDTQYF

clone size: -
J gene: TRBJ2-3
D gene: TRBD2
V gene: TRBV7-2
CDR3 DNA: TGTGCCAGCAGCTCCGAGTCAGTTAGCGGGGATACGCAGTATTTT
CDR3 protein: CASSSESVSGDTQYF

clone size: -
J gene: TRBJ2-3
D gene: -
V gene: TRBV5-6
CDR3 DNA: TGTGCCAGCAGCGACGGGCAGACGAACACAGATACGCAGTATTTT
CDR3 protein: CASSDGQTNTDTQYF

clone size: few
J gene: TRBJ1-5
D gene: -
V gene: TRBV5-5
CDR3 DNA: TGTGCCAGCAGCTTGGTTGGGGGCAATCAGCCCCAGCATTTT
CDR3 protein: CASSLVGGNQPQHF

clone size: -
J gene: TRBJ1-2
D gene: -
V gene: TRBV19
CDR3 DNA: TGTGCCAGTAGTAGGCCCCGAGGAAGGGGGGAGCAGTATGGCTACACCTTC
CDR3 protein: CASSRPRGRGEQYGYTF

clone size: -
J gene: TRBJ1-6
D gene: TRBD1
V gene: TRBV7-9
CDR3 DNA: TGTGCCAGCAGCCTTGCCGGGACAGCCTATAATTCACCCCTCCACTTT
CDR3 protein: CASSLAGTAYNSPLHF

clone size: -
J gene: TRBJ2-7
D gene: -
V gene: TRBV6-5
CDR3 DNA: TGTGCCAGCAGTTACATCTCCGGGACATATTACGAGCAGTACTTC
CDR3 protein: CASSYISGTYYEQYF

clone size: -
J gene: TRBJ1-1
D gene: -
V gene: TRBV19
CDR3 DNA: TGTGCCAGTAGTGTGGGGAGGACTGAAGCTTTCTTT
CDR3 protein: CASSVGRTEAFF

clone size: -
J gene: TRBJ2-5
D gene: -
V gene: TRBV9
CDR3 DNA: TGTGCCAGCAGCGTAGGATGGGACCAAATAGAGACCCAGTACTTC
CDR3 protein: CASSVGWDQIETQYF

clone size: -
J gene: TRBJ2-5
D gene: -
V gene: TRBV5-6
CDR3 DNA: TGTGCCAGCAGCTTGTCCGGGACTTGGACCCAGTACTTC
CDR3 protein: CASSLSGTWTQYF

clone size: -
J gene: TRBJ2-2
D gene: TRBD1
V gene: TRBV19
CDR3 DNA: TGTGCCAGTAGTAAGGGGGCCGCCACCGGGGAGCTGTTTTTT
CDR3 protein: CASSKGAATGELFF